These 31 T cell receptor beta chains were sequenced from one sample in a study of HIV-infected patients and healthy controls. MiXCR, applied by TCRdb to the 5' RACE reads, yields one record per CDR3 protein. The table includes approximately 67,000 distinct CDR3 sequences, around 17% detected once. Sequences were obtained from CD4+ T cells from blood. These receptor sequences come from a human donor in good health.

The chain joins TRBV7-2 to TRBJ2-3, with D perhaps matching TRBD2 (5 bases). V was trimmed by 3 bases and J by 1 base, leaving 8 bases between them. This CDR3 is built from 14 residues. Germline V lookup: CDR1 SGHTA, CDR2 FQGNSA. CDR3 DNA: TGTGCCAGCAGCTTGAGGGCAGGCACAGATACGCAGTATTTT. This sequence encodes CASSLRAGTDTQYF.

This clonotype was found many times. The V gene is TRBV25-1, the J gene TRBJ2-1; D is perhaps TRBD1 (7 bases). The germline gives CDR1 MGHDK, CDR2 SYGVNS. V was shortened by 4 bases and J by 8 bases, with 21 bases between the two germline ends. The CDR3 is 16 amino acids. The CDR3 nucleotides are TGTGCCAGCAGTGGAAGACAGGGAGGCATATTCGATGAGCAGTTCTTC. Its translation is CASSGRQGGIFDEQFF.

J is TRBJ1-1 and V is TRBV12-3 or TRBV12-4, with a possible D match to TRBD1 (5 bases). V gave up 4 bases and J gave up 3 bases, with 9 bases separating them. The CDR3 runs to 13 residues. CDR3 nucleotides: TGTGCCAGCAGTTCGCAGGGTTACACTGAAGCTTTCTTT. Its translation is CASSSQGYTEAFF.

The sample holds a few counts of this clonotype. This rearrangement joins TRBV3-1 to TRBJ2-2; D not resolved. The CDR3 is 12 residues long. Germline lookup yields CDR1 LGHDT and CDR2 YNNKEL (reference sequence). Trimming pared 10 bases from V and 7 bases from J, leaving 13 bases between. CDR3 sequence: CATLRRSGELFF. CDR3 DNA sequence: TGTGCCACCCTCCGACGCAGCGGGGAGCTGTTTTTT.

The CDR3 DNA sequence: TGTGCCAGCAGCATACCCCTCACTAGCTCCGGCACAGATACGCAGTATTTT. Protein product: CASSIPLTSSGTDTQYF. This sequence joins TRBV13 and TRBJ2-3; a possible D gene is TRBD2 (6 bases). Per germline, CDR1 PRHDT and CDR2 FYEKMQ (reference sequence). The CDR3 runs 17 residues. V lost 5 bases and J lost 1, with 19 bases in between. Full variable domain (remainder filled in from reference TRBV13 and TRBJ2-3): AAGVIQSPRHLIKEKRETATLKCYPIPRHDTVYWYQQGPGQDPQFLISFYEKMQSDKGSIPDRFSAQQFSDYHSELNMSSLELGDSALYFCASSIPLTSSGTDTQYFGPGTRLTVL.

The rearrangement joins TRBV28 to TRBJ2-1, with D uncertain. V was cut by 5 bases and J by 4 bases, with 15 bases left in between. There are 15 residues in the CDR3. CDR1 is MDHEN and CDR2 is SYDVKM in the germline V gene. The DNA of the CDR3 is TGTGCCAGCAGTGCCCCGGGCCAAGGGTACAATGAGCAGTTCTTC. This gives the protein CASSAPGQGYNEQFF.

The J gene is TRBJ2-7, the V gene TRBV7-9; 7 bases match TRBD2. With 0 bases clipped from V and 10 bases from J, the junction kept 3 bases outside the gene matches. The CDR3 totals 12 residues. The germline V gene encodes CDR1 SEHNR and CDR2 FQNEAQ (reference sequence). CDR3 bases: TGTGCCAGCAGCTTAGCTCCGGGACTACAGTACTTC. The encoded protein is CASSLAPGLQYF.

The chain couples TRBV7-9 to TRBJ2-3, with 7 bases lining up with TRBD1. CDR3 length equals 14 residues. V was pared by 2 bases and J by 1 base, with 0 bases of the junction left unmatched. CDR1 SEHNR and CDR2 FQNEAQ come from the germline V gene (reference sequence). The CDR3 spells CASSLTGGTDTQYF. CDR3 sequence (DNA): TGTGCCAGCAGCTTAACAGGGGGCACAGATACGCAGTATTTT.

This clonotype was observed a handful of times. This sequence joins TRBV6-2 or TRBV6-3 and TRBJ2-3, with D perhaps assigned TRBD1 or TRBD2 (5 bases each). Germline CDR1 reads MNHEY; CDR2 reads SVGEGT. The CDR3 loop spans 12 amino acids. Trimming removed 8 bases from V and 4 bases from J, with 10 bases in between. CDR3 nucleotide sequence: TGTGCCAGCTCGGGGACGGCAGATACGCAGTATTTT. Amino acids: CASSGTADTQYF.

The gene calls are TRBV28 and TRBJ2-3; TRBD2 agrees at 7 bases. This CDR3 spans 15 amino acids. Per the germline V gene, CDR1 is MDHEN and CDR2 is SYDVKM. With 6 bases clipped from V and 1 base from J, the junction kept 7 bases outside the gene matches. The CDR3 loop is CASSTIGGGTDTQYF. For the CDR3, the DNA is TGTGCCAGCAGCACAATTGGGGGGGGCACAGATACGCAGTATTTT.

The gene calls are TRBV7-7 and TRBJ2-5; 8 bases map to TRBD2. The ends lost 4 bases at V and 2 bases at J; junction bases unmatched: 3. CDR3 length: 14 residues. Germline V gene lookup returns CDR1 SSHAT and CDR2 FNYEAQ (reference sequence). The CDR3 DNA reads TGTGCCAGCAGCTCGCGGGGGGAACAAGAGACCCAGTACTTC. Translating it yields CASSSRGEQETQYF.

This clonotype was detected many times. The rearrangement uses TRBV4-2 and TRBJ2-5; 10 bases are a match to TRBD2. The CDR3 has 18 residues. J lost 5 bases, V lost 0 bases, and 12 bases had no gene match. The germline V gene encodes CDR1 LGHNA and CDR2 YNFKEQ. Here the CDR3 reads CASSQDLGASGGDETQYF. Here the CDR3 DNA reads TGTGCCAGCAGCCAAGATCTTGGGGCCAGCGGGGGGGATGAGACCCAGTACTTC.

The chain uses TRBV29-1 and TRBJ1-4; 7 bases line up with TRBD1. Trimming at V came to 4 bases and at J to 4 bases, leaving 6 bases not matched to a gene. Germline loops: CDR1 SQVTM, CDR2 ANQGSEA. The CDR3 is 14 residues long. CDR3: CSVGSGTVNEKLFF. The CDR3 DNA reads TGCAGCGTTGGATCCGGGACAGTTAATGAAAAACTGTTTTTT. The complete variable domain, with remaining parts taken from reference TRBV29-1 and TRBJ1-4, reads SAVISQKPSRDICQRGTSLTIQCQVDSQVTMMFWYRQQPGQSLTLIATANQGSEATYESGFVIDKFPISRPNLTFSTLTVSNMSPEDSSIYLCSVGSGTVNEKLFFGSGTQLSVL.

This clonotype was recorded many times. V usage is TRBV29-1 and J usage is TRBJ2-1; D might be TRBD1 (5 bases). V was cut by 6 bases and J by 6 bases, with 18 bases left in between. In germline, CDR1 is SQVTM, CDR2 ANQGSEA. The length of the CDR3 is 14 residues. CDR3 in DNA: TGCAGCGTCGGAAGGGGTGTCGGTGCCAATGAGCAGTTCTTC. Translated: CSVGRGVGANEQFF.

The V and J genes are TRBV28 and TRBJ2-7; D not resolved. Germline CDR1 MDHEN, CDR2 SYDVKM. V was pared by 5 bases and J by 2 bases, with 13 bases between. The CDR3 length is 14 residues. The CDR3, as DNA: TGTGCCAGCAGTCTGGCGCAGCCACCCTACGAGCAGTACTTC. Amino acids: CASSLAQPPYEQYF.

This clonotype turned up a few times. DNA for the CDR3: TGTGCCAGTAGCAAGACTGCGGGCGCCTCCTACGAGCAGTACTTC. This gives the protein CASSKTAGASYEQYF. The J gene is TRBJ2-7, the V gene TRBV19, with D possibly matching TRBD2 (5 bases). Per germline, CDR1 LNHDA and CDR2 SQIVND (reference sequence). The V end was cut by 6 bases, the J end by 0 bases, with 15 bases between. CDR3 length equals 15 residues.

The chain has TRBV28 and TRBJ2-5, with D possibly TRBD2 on 6 matching bases. Trimming stripped 5 bases from V and 4 bases from J, with 14 bases between. Germline CDR1 is MDHEN and CDR2 is SYDVKM. The CDR3 totals 14 residues. The CDR3 loop reads CASSPSLGGETQYF. CDR3 bases: TGTGCCAGCAGTCCGAGCCTGGGGGGAGAGACCCAGTACTTC.

This clonotype has a single count. Written as DNA, the CDR3 is TGTGCCAGCAGCTTAAGTCTTGGACAGGGAGGCGATGGCTACACCTTC. Its translation is CASSLSLGQGGDGYTF. This rearrangement joins TRBV7-9 to TRBJ1-2, with TRBD1 identical over 8 bases. The CDR3 sequence is 16 residues long. The V segment lost 2 bases and the J segment 6 bases; nucleotides outside the gene matches: 11. CDR1 and CDR2 from the germline V gene are SEHNR and FQNEAQ (reference sequence).

This clonotype was seen a few times. The V gene is TRBV7-2, the J gene TRBJ2-3, with TRBD2 identical over 9 bases. Germline V CDR1 and CDR2: SGHTA, FQGNSA. The J segment lost 6 bases and the V segment lost 1 base, leaving 11 bases of the junction unmatched. The CDR3 is 17 amino acids. CDR3 sequence reads: CASSLVGAGGSRDTQYF. As DNA, the CDR3 is TGTGCCAGCAGCTTAGTTGGAGCGGGGGGCTCTCGCGATACGCAGTATTTT.

This clonotype was recorded at least ten times. The J gene is TRBJ1-1, the V gene TRBV29-1, with 7 bases identical to TRBD1. Germline values: CDR1 SQVTM, CDR2 ANQGSEA. This CDR3 contains 15 residues. Trimming removed 6 bases from V and 0 bases from J; junction bases left unmatched: 10. The CDR3 bases are TGCAGCGTAAGAGGACAGGCCACTATGAACACTGAAGCTTTCTTT. It codes for CSVRGQATMNTEAFF.

This clonotype was recorded at least ten times. The chain is built from TRBV29-1 and TRBJ2-5, with D hard to call. V was clipped by 7 bases and J by 1 base, with 7 bases between them. This CDR3 has 11 residues. Germline assignment: CDR1 SQVTM and CDR2 ANQGSEA. CDR3 loop: CSARFQETQYF. The CDR3 nucleotides read TGCAGCGCCCGATTCCAAGAGACCCAGTACTTC.

The V and J genes are TRBV7-9 and TRBJ2-2; 8 bases agree with TRBD1. The trim removed 3 bases at V and 6 bases at J, leaving 6 bases unmatched. The CDR3 has 15 amino acids. Germline assignment: CDR1 SEHNR and CDR2 FQNEAQ (reference sequence). CDR3 residues: CASSLGQEDPGELFF. CDR3 DNA sequence: TGTGCCAGCAGCTTGGGACAGGAAGACCCCGGGGAGCTGTTTTTT. The full variable domain, with the rest looked up from reference TRBV7-9 and TRBJ2-2, is DTGVSQNPRHKITKRGQNVTFRCDPISEHNRLYWYRQTLGQGPEFLTYFQNEAQLEKSRLLSDRFSAERPKGSFSTLEIQRTEQGDSAMYLCASSLGQEDPGELFFGEGSRLTVL.

This clonotype has a handful of counts. This chain uses TRBV15 with TRBJ2-1, with D uncertain. This CDR3 spans 15 amino acids. Trimming took 0 bases from V and 5 from J, leaving 11 bases between them. CDR1 and CDR2 (germline): LNHNV, YYDKDF (reference sequence). CDR3 sequence (DNA): TGTGCCACCAGCAGAGATTCCATTCGGCACAATGAGCAGTTCTTC. This translates into CATSRDSIRHNEQFF.

The J gene is TRBJ1-1, the V gene TRBV5-5; D perhaps matches TRBD1 (5 bases). The CDR3 spans 15 residues. From germline, CDR1 is SGHKS and CDR2 YYEKEE (reference sequence). V gave up 4 bases and J gave up 1 base, with 14 bases separating them. The DNA for the CDR3 is TGTGCCAGCAGCCCCACGGGGGTAAAGAACACTGAAGCTTTCTTT. Translation: CASSPTGVKNTEAFF.

This clonotype occurred many times. J is TRBJ1-1 and V is TRBV3-1, with a tentative D call TRBD1 (5 bases). Trimming removed 5 bases at V and 11 bases at J, with 12 bases between. This CDR3 has 11 residues. Germline CDR1 LGHDT, CDR2 YNNKEL (reference sequence). Written as DNA, the CDR3 is TGTGCCAGCAGCACCCGGGACGTTGCTTTCTTT. It is translated as CASSTRDVAFF.

The gene calls are TRBV19 and TRBJ2-4; maybe TRBD1 (6 bases). Germline assignment: CDR1 LNHDA and CDR2 SQIVND (reference sequence). CDR3 length: 15 amino acids. V was pared by 6 bases and J by 1 base, with 13 bases between. Here the CDR3 DNA reads TGTGCCAGTAGCAATACAGGGCTGGCCAAAAACATTCAGTACTTC. It translates to CASSNTGLAKNIQYF.

This clonotype has a handful of counts. The chain combines TRBV4-1 with TRBJ1-5; no clear D gene. CDR3 length equals 16 residues. Germline CDR1 reads MGHRA; CDR2 reads YSYEKL. Trimming pared 0 bases from V and 1 base from J, leaving 10 bases between. This CDR3 is CASSQDYSLSNQPQHF. The CDR3 nucleotides are TGCGCCAGCAGCCAAGACTACAGTCTGAGCAATCAGCCCCAGCATTTT.

This clonotype was observed at least ten times. This chain links TRBV5-1 with TRBJ1-1; D remains unclear. The V and J ends lost 1 base and 1 base respectively, with 2 bases between them. This CDR3 is 12 amino acids long. CDR1 is SGHRS and CDR2 is YFSETQ in the germline V gene. DNA for the CDR3: TGCGCCAGCAGCTTGAGGAACACTGAAGCTTTCTTT. It encodes CASSLRNTEAFF.

This sequence joins TRBV11-3 and TRBJ2-7; 8 bases are a match to TRBD2. The junction had 6 bases not matched to a gene; V was cut back by 2 bases and J by 0 bases. The CDR3 is made up of 16 amino acids. Looked up from germline, CDR1 is SGHNT and CDR2 is YENEEA. Here the CDR3 reads CASSLRPGGSSYEQYF. CDR3 bases: TGTGCCAGCAGCTTAAGGCCGGGAGGGAGCTCCTACGAGCAGTACTTC.

The J gene is TRBJ2-5, the V gene TRBV12-3 or TRBV12-4, with no clear D. The ends were cut back, 3 bases at V and 2 bases at J, with 10 bases in the middle. CDR3 length: 14 amino acids. The CDR3 DNA reads TGTGCCAGCAGTTTCCCCCCCTCTCAAGAGACCCAGTACTTC. Encoded protein: CASSFPPSQETQYF.

This clonotype was seen ten or more times. V gene TRBV7-9 combines with J gene TRBJ2-7; the D is unclear. Trimming took off 1 base at V and 7 bases at J, with 11 bases between the two ends. Germline V gene lookup returns CDR1 SEHNR and CDR2 FQNEAQ (reference sequence). This CDR3 is built from 13 residues. The CDR3 protein is CASSLVAAGEQYF. Here the CDR3 DNA reads TGTGCCAGCAGCTTAGTTGCCGCCGGAGAGCAGTACTTC.